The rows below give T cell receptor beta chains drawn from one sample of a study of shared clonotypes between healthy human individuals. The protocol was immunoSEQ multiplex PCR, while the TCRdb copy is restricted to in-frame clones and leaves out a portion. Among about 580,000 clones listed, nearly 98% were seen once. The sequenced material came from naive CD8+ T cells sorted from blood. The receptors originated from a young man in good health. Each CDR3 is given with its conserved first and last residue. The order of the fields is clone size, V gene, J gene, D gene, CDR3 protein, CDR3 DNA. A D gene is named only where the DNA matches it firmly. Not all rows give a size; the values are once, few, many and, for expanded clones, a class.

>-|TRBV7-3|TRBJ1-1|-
CASSQGPVNTEAFF
TGTGCCAGCAGCCAGGGGCCGGTGAACACTGAAGCTTTCTTT
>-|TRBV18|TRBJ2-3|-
CASSPRGSVDTQYF
TGTGCCAGCTCACCCCGGGGCAGCGTGGATACGCAGTATTTT
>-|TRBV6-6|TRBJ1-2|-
CASTKIQGAETF
TGTGCCAGCACCAAAATACAGGGTGCGGAGACCTTC
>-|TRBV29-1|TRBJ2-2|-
CSVALANTGELFF
TGCAGCGTGGCCCTAGCGAACACCGGGGAGCTGTTTTTT
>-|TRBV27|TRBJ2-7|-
CASGTGTRHDGSYEQYF
TGTGCCAGCGGAACCGGGACACGGCATGACGGGTCCTACGAGCAGTACTTC
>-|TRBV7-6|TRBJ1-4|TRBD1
CASSSGQGDEKLFF
TGTGCCAGCAGCTCGGGACAGGGGGATGAAAAACTGTTTTTT
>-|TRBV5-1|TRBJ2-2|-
CASSLGPGSTGELFF
TGCGCCAGCAGCTTGGGACCGGGTAGTACCGGGGAGCTGTTTTTT
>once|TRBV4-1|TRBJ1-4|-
CASSQSLRPEKLFF
TGCGCCAGCAGCCAAAGCCTACGTCCAGAAAAACTGTTTTTT
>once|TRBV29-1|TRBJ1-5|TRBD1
CSVEGRGVPYSNQPQHF
TGCAGCGTTGAAGGCAGGGGGGTACCATATAGCAATCAGCCCCAGCATTTT
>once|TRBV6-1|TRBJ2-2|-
CASSEAGLNTGELFF
TGTGCCAGCAGTGAAGCTGGACTTAACACCGGGGAGCTGTTTTTT
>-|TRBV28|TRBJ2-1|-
CASSPAAPVVRTAMRQEQFF
TGTGCCAGCAGCCCCGCAGCGCCGGTGGTTCGGACGGCAATGCGACAAGAGCAGTTCTTC
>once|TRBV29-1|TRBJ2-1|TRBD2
CSVVSGVHNEQFF
TGCAGCGTTGTGAGCGGGGTACACAATGAGCAGTTCTTC
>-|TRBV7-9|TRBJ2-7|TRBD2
CASSDSLGTSGTGDEQYF
TGTGCCAGCAGTGATAGTCTAGGGACTAGCGGCACTGGGGACGAGCAGTACTTC
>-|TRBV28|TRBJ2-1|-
CASCSPAGADEQFF
TGTGCCAGCTGCTCCCCCGCGGGTGCTGATGAGCAGTTCTTC
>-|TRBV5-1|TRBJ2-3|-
CASSLAGVIDTQYF
TGCGCCAGCAGCTTGGCGGGAGTCATAGATACGCAGTATTTT
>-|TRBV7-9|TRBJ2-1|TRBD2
CASSLTSGKTTSYNEQFF
TGTGCCAGCAGCTTAACTAGCGGAAAAACTACCTCCTACAATGAGCAGTTCTTC
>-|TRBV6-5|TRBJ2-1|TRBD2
CASSYLSGRAYNEQFF
TGTGCCAGCAGTTACCTGAGCGGGAGGGCCTACAATGAGCAGTTCTTC
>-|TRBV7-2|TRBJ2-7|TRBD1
CASSPRDRGFHEQYF
TGTGCCAGCAGCCCCCGGGACAGGGGTTTCCACGAGCAGTACTTC